This T cell receptor beta chain was retrieved from a study of cytomegalovirus exposure and HLA in healthy donors. This CDR3 spans 13 amino acids. Per germline, CDR1 KGHSH and CDR2 LQKENI. Trimming left V 1 base short and J 7 bases short, with 8 bases between. Regarding the study as a whole: Cytomegalovirus-associated TCR beta chains were listed, numbering some 150. In vitro testing confirmed a few CMV-associated chains as specific for CMV antigens. The study found most TCR sequences rare, yet found some public TCRs in many donors.

On this clone: Its antigen is not identified.

Clones were read by immunoSEQ multiplex PCR, and TCRdb kept only the in-frame ones, dropping some. The table has approximately 110,000 clones, 90% to 95% seen once; the top ten hold 1% to 1.5%. The receptor's source is a woman aged 18-29 years in good health and CMV-seronegative. The chain combines TRBV18 with TRBJ2-1; D gene unclear. Material: PBMCs. This CDR3 reads CASSPLNGNEQFF. CDR3 DNA: TGTGCCAGCTCACCACTCAACGGGAATGAGCAGTTCTTC.